What follows are 3 T cell receptor beta chains derived from one specimen sequenced in a study of OX40 agonist ivuxolimab in advanced cancers. The protocol was immunoSEQ multiplex PCR, while the TCRdb copy is restricted to in-frame clones and leaves out a portion. Of tens of thousands of clones listed, more than 70% are singletons. Specimen: CD4+ or CD8+ T cells sorted from blood, collected in a trial of the OX40 agonist ivuxolimab. These receptors all stem from an adult with an advanced solid tumor such as melanoma, head and neck, liver or kidney cancer.

This clone was counted only a few times. The gene calls are TRBV29-1 and TRBJ1-6; D is uncertain. Per germline, CDR1 SQVTM and CDR2 ANQGSEA. Trimming shortened V by 2 bases and J by 6 bases, and 8 bases separated the two germline ends. This CDR3 comprises 13 residues. The CDR3 DNA is TGCAGCGTTGAAATCGGACGTAATTCACCCCTCCACTTT. Translating gives CSVEIGRNSPLHF.

This clone showed up just a few times. V is TRBV19 and J is TRBJ2-1; D ambiguous. CDR1 is LNHDA, CDR2 SQIVND, per germline (reference sequence). The CDR3 sequence is 14 residues long. With 1 base removed from V and 6 bases from J, the gap between germline ends came to 10 bases. This CDR3 reads CASSIGADANEQFF. The CDR3 nucleotides read TGTGCCAGTAGTATAGGGGCAGACGCCAATGAGCAGTTCTTC.

This chain uses TRBV12-5 with TRBJ2-1; 9 nucleotides agree with TRBD1. The CDR3 spans 15 residues. The germline V gene encodes CDR1 LGHNT and CDR2 FRNRAP. Trimming removed 5 bases from V and 2 bases from J; junction bases left unmatched: 4. The CDR3 sequence is CASGPRTGAYNEQFF. CDR3 bases: TGTGCTAGTGGTCCTCGGACAGGGGCCTACAATGAGCAGTTCTTC. Based on the CDR3 plus reference TRBV12-5 and TRBJ2-1, the full variable domain is DARVTQTPRHKVTEMGQEVTMRCQPILGHNTVFWYRQTMMQGLELLAYFRNRAPLDDSGMPKDRFSAEMPDATLATLKIQPSEPRDSAVYFCASGPRTGAYNEQFFGPGTRLTVL.